There are a few counts of the clone carrying this TCR beta chain. What it binds is unknown. The study's findings and limits: Tumor Tregs overlapped most with tumor, then blood, naive CD4+ cells.

CDR1 is SEHNR and CDR2 is FQNEAQ in the germline V gene (reference sequence). The length of the CDR3 is 12 residues. Trimming removed 4 bases at V and 7 bases at J, with 9 bases between. Each CDR3 protein gets one entry after TCRdb re-called the 5' RACE reads with MiXCR. The sample shows approximately 47,000 distinct CDR3 sequences, 28% of them seen only once. The specimen was naive CD4+ T cells sorted from blood. Documented subset: naive CD4+ T cells, CD4+CD45RA+CD25-. The receptor comes from a female donor with breast cancer. The V call is TRBV7-9, the J call TRBJ2-3, with D hard to call. DNA of the CDR3: TGTGCCAGCAGCTCCACTATTAATACGCAGTATTTT. It translates to CASSSTINTQYF.